Listed here are 16 T cell receptor beta chains from one sample, sequenced in a study of OX40 agonist ivuxolimab in advanced cancers. Produced via immunoSEQ multiplex PCR; TCRdb's table is partial and in-frame only. Counted here are 70,000 to 85,000 clones, about 92% occurring once; the ten biggest clones make up roughly 5%. Source: CD4+ or CD8+ T cells sorted from blood, taken in a trial of the OX40 agonist ivuxolimab. The receptors were gathered from an adult with an advanced solid tumor such as melanoma, head and neck, liver or kidney cancer.

As DNA, the CDR3 is TGTGCCAGCAGCCCGGGACAGATCACAGATACGCAGTATTTT. Translating it yields CASSPGQITDTQYF. V and J are TRBV6-1 and TRBJ2-3; 7 bases map to TRBD1. Germline V CDR1 and CDR2: MNHNS, SASEGT. The J segment lost 2 bases and the V segment lost 6 bases, leaving 5 bases of the junction unmatched. The CDR3 runs 14 residues.

The chain couples TRBV5-1 to TRBJ1-1; D might be TRBD1 (6 bases). Germline V gene sequence: CDR1 SGHRS, CDR2 YFSETQ. The CDR3 covers 16 residues. Trimming shortened V by 4 bases and J by 1 base, and 17 bases separated the two germline ends. CDR3 in DNA: TGCGCCAGCAGCCCGGTGGGACGGGGGGCGAACACTGAAGCTTTCTTT. As protein: CASSPVGRGANTEAFF.

V is TRBV18 and J is TRBJ1-1; TRBD1 agrees at 8 bases. The CDR3 is 16 residues long. V lost 0 bases, J lost 4 bases, and 7 bases stayed unmatched. CDR1 is KGHSH and CDR2 is LQKENI in the germline V gene. The CDR3 DNA is TGTGCCAGCTCACCACCGTCAGGGGGCCTGAGCACTGAAGCTTTCTTT. Translating it yields CASSPPSGGLSTEAFF.

V gene TRBV4-2 combines with J gene TRBJ1-5; the D gene is possibly TRBD1 (5 bases). Germline V gene sequence: CDR1 LGHNA, CDR2 YNFKEQ. Trimming removed 0 bases from V and 5 bases from J, with 11 bases in between. The CDR3 runs 15 residues. Here the CDR3 reads CASSQDPLGDQPQHF. For the CDR3, the DNA is TGTGCCAGCAGCCAAGATCCCTTAGGGGATCAGCCCCAGCATTTT.

The chain employs TRBV5-6 and TRBJ1-4, with a possible D match to TRBD1 (6 bases). This CDR3 region has 15 residues. Germline V gives CDR1 SGHDT, CDR2 YYEEEE. V lost 2 bases to trimming and J lost 5 bases, with 13 bases between them. CDR3: CASSLLGGENEKLFF. The CDR3 coding sequence is TGTGCCAGCAGCTTATTGGGGGGCGAAAATGAAAAACTGTTTTTT.

This sequence joins TRBV28 and TRBJ2-7; D gene uncertain. Deletions cut 5 bases from V and 7 bases from J, with 21 bases between. The CDR3 is made up of 15 amino acids. Germline V gives CDR1 MDHEN, CDR2 SYDVKM. The CDR3 DNA sequence: TGTGCCAGCAGTCGAGGTAGGGTCTACTTGGGGGAGCAGTACTTC. This sequence encodes CASSRGRVYLGEQYF. Combining the CDR3 with reference TRBV28 and TRBJ2-7 gives the whole variable domain DVKVTQSSRYLVKRTGEKVFLECVQDMDHENMFWYRQDPGLGLRLIYFSYDVKMKEKGDIPEGYSVSREKKERFSLILESASTNQTSMYLCASSRGRVYLGEQYFGPGTRLTVT.

The CDR3 is CASSLRQRRTDTQYF. As DNA, the CDR3 is TGTGCCAGCTCCCTACGACAGCGACGCACAGATACGCAGTATTTT. The chain uses TRBV18 and TRBJ2-3, with D perhaps matching TRBD1 (5 bases). Germline V gene sequence: CDR1 KGHSH, CDR2 LQKENI. Between the trimmed V and J ends, which lost 6 bases and 1 base, there was a span of 14 bases. The CDR3 loop spans 15 amino acids.

The chain recombines TRBV6-5 with TRBJ1-2; D might be TRBD1 (5 bases). The CDR3 has 13 residues. Germline V gene lookup returns CDR1 MNHEY and CDR2 SVGAGI. V was cut by 5 bases and J by 6 bases, with 13 bases left in between. This CDR3 is CASSGGGPNGYTF. DNA for the CDR3: TGTGCCAGCAGTGGCGGGGGTCCTAATGGCTACACCTTC.

The rearrangement uses TRBV28 and TRBJ2-3; D gene uncertain. The CDR3 has 16 amino acids. From germline, CDR1 is MDHEN and CDR2 SYDVKM. Trimming took off 2 bases at V and 3 bases at J, with 15 bases between the two ends. CDR3 nucleotides: TGTGCCAGCAGTTTAATTGGGGTGTGGGGAACAGATACGCAGTATTTT. Encoded protein: CASSLIGVWGTDTQYF.

The count of this clone is one. The chain combines TRBV7-9 with TRBJ1-4; a weak D match, TRBD1 (5 bases). Trimming stripped 5 bases from V and 7 bases from J, with 17 bases between. The CDR3 length is 15 residues. Germline assignment: CDR1 SEHNR and CDR2 FQNEAQ (reference sequence). CDR3 sequence: CASSRPGPSGEKLFF. The CDR3 DNA follows: TGTGCCAGCAGCAGGCCGGGACCTTCGGGTGAAAAACTGTTTTTT.

This chain connects TRBV19 to TRBJ1-3; D might be TRBD1 (5 bases). In germline, CDR1 is LNHDA, CDR2 SQIVND (reference sequence). V gave up 1 base and J gave up 2 bases, with 15 bases separating them. This CDR3 has 17 residues. CDR3 loop: CASSIGRLQGTGNTIYF. The CDR3, as DNA: TGTGCCAGTAGTATAGGACGCCTGCAGGGTACTGGAAACACCATATATTTT.

As regards this clone: Other DNA sequences in this sample translate to the same CDR3. This chain uses TRBV7-6 with TRBJ2-2; D unresolved. The CDR3 extends over 14 amino acids. Trimming removed 2 bases from V and 2 bases from J, with 6 bases in between. Per the germline V gene, CDR1 is SGHVS and CDR2 is FNYEAQ. CDR3 region: CASSLTGNTGELFF. CDR3 nucleotide sequence: TGTGCCAGCAGCTTAACCGGAAACACCGGGGAGCTGTTTTTT. Full variable domain (outside the CDR3, taken from reference TRBV7-6 and TRBJ2-2): GAGVSQSPRYKVTKRGQDVALRCDPISGHVSLYWYRQALGQGPEFLTYFNYEAQQDKSGLPNDRFSAERPEGSISTLTIQRTEQRDSAMYRCASSLTGNTGELFFGEGSRLTVL.

This clone showed up just once. The chain employs TRBV5-1 and TRBJ2-1; TRBD1 aligns across 7 bases. The CDR3 covers 16 residues. The germline CDR1 and CDR2 sequences are SGHRS and YFSETQ. V trimming: 3 bases; J trimming: 2 bases; junction bases outside the gene matches: 8. The CDR3 sequence: CASSWFRDSTYNEQFF. As DNA, the CDR3 is TGCGCCAGCAGCTGGTTCCGGGACAGTACCTACAATGAGCAGTTCTTC.

The chain employs TRBV15 and TRBJ1-5, with a tentative D call TRBD1 (5 bases). The CDR3 totals 14 residues. CDR1 and CDR2 from the germline V gene are LNHNV and YYDKDF (reference sequence). Deletions cut 5 bases from V and 5 bases from J, with 13 bases between. CDR3 in amino acids: CATSVRQSYQPQHF. The CDR3 DNA reads TGTGCCACCAGCGTACGACAGTCCTATCAGCCCCAGCATTTT.

The V gene is TRBV7-2, the J gene TRBJ1-3; D is ambiguous. Germline V CDR1 and CDR2: SGHTA, FQGNSA. The V end lost 5 bases, the J end lost 0 bases, and 5 bases lay between the germline ends. The CDR3 totals 13 residues. The CDR3 region has the DNA TGTGCCAGCAGCACCGGCTCTGGAAACACCATATATTTT. It translates to CASSTGSGNTIYF.

This clone was recorded only once. The chain has TRBV5-1 and TRBJ2-7, with 8 bases fitting TRBD2. The CDR3 runs to 16 residues. Germline V lookup: CDR1 SGHRS, CDR2 YFSETQ. Germline trimming cut 4 bases from V and 0 bases from J; bases unmatched to any gene: 9. In nucleotides, the CDR3 is TGCGCCAGCAGCCCGACGACTAGCGCCAACTCCTACGAGCAGTACTTC. The encoded protein is CASSPTTSANSYEQYF.